This TCR beta chain is from a study of cytomegalovirus exposure and HLA in healthy donors. Study observations and caveats: More than 15,000 TCR beta sequences were associated with HLA alleles at 0.05 false discovery rate in a later analysis. A prior analysis recorded that most TCR beta V segments were productive about 87% or about 30% of the time.

The V gene lost 4 bases and the J gene lost 1 base, with 8 bases spanning the gap. Germline V lookup: CDR1 SGHTA, CDR2 FQGTGA. This CDR3 has 15 residues. PCR used 60 Vbeta primers and 13 Jbeta primers. The data were produced by immunoSEQ multiplex PCR, yet TCRdb's version contains in-frame clones alone and is incomplete. The repertoire has 110,000 to 150,000 clones, around 70% of them found once; the top ten carry 1.5% to 2%. This clone was observed a few times. Its antigen is unidentified. This sequence originates from a woman aged 25 to 39 in good health and CMV-seronegative. The rearrangement joins TRBV7-3 to TRBJ2-6, with D tentatively TRBD1 (6 bases). The specimen sequenced was PBMCs. The CDR3 DNA is TGTGCCAGCAGCTCCAGGGGTTCTGGGGCCAACGTCCTGACTTTC. It translates to CASSSRGSGANVLTF.